The T cell receptor (beta chain) described here comes from a study of CD8+ T cells in alopecia areata (dated by TCRdb to 2016 to 2018). Background for the entire study: Treated patients were enrolled in an open-label pilot trial of oral tofacitinib, 5 to 10 mg twice daily, for moderate-to-severe alopecia areata. Patients stayed on tofacitinib for 6 to 18 months and then had 6 months of follow-up off drug so that delayed response and recurrence could be assessed. In both human patients and the C3H/HeJ mouse model, the study applied high-throughput TCRbeta sequencing to look at T cell clonal expansion in alopecia areata. Scalp tissue and sorted CD4+ and CD8+ peripheral blood T cells from patchy and totalis/universalis alopecia areata patients and from healthy controls were covered by human TCRbeta sequencing. Patients on tofacitinib were biopsied at baseline and after 4 and 24 weeks of treatment, and several of the patients also had a later scalp biopsy. Scalp clonality was compared among normal scalp (n=4), patchy alopecia areata scalp (n=8), and alopecia totalis/universalis scalp (n=8). RNA was extracted with the PAXgene miRNA kit for fixed scalp, the miRNeasy kit for PBMCs, and the RNeasy kit for mouse skin. immunoSEQ multiplex PCR using 35 Vbeta forward primers and 13 Jbeta reverse primers was used to amplify TCRbeta CDR3 regions.

A word on this clone: It lacks a known antigen. Qualities for individual bases were not recorded, and no much larger clone is one base off.

There are 16 amino acids in the CDR3, from cysteine to phenylalanine inclusive. Here the CDR3 DNA is all that survives: 48 bases in frame from base 1. From a lookup of the germline V gene, CDR1 and CDR2 are SGHDN and FVKESK. Deletion took 1 base off V and 0 bases off J, with a span of 7 bases between the germline ends. Library preparation was by the immunoSEQ multiplex PCR assay. RNA was extracted from all samples and reverse transcribed into cDNA as template for TCR sequencing. SuperScript III was used for first-strand cDNA synthesis, primed with a 2:1 mix of oligo-dT and random hexamers. A synthetic immune receptor repertoire was used to measure amplification bias, and any remaining bias was corrected computationally. As for the authors' bioinformatics: Raw reads were preprocessed to remove errors, and CDR3 was defined by IMGT conventions from the conserved cysteine to phenylalanine. Clonality was computed as 1 minus the Shannon entropy, with the entropy normalized by log2 of the number of productive unique TCRs. Scalp TCRbeta sequences were cross-referenced with sorted blood CD4 and CD8 repertoires so that the CD4 or CD8 identity of scalp clones could be inferred. TCRdb mirrors the immuneACCESS table, restricted to in-frame sequences. Some clones are absent from its copies; in checked studies, under half trace to an unresolved V gene, and the reason for the others is unknown. V, J and clone size are taken as reported in that table, and D and trimming were inferred from the DNA itself. Here the sample has about 97,000 clones; about two fifths occur a single time. The ten most abundant clones make up about 1.4% of the sample.

Overall study outcomes, separate from this receptor: Compared with normal scalp, lesional scalp had higher clonality and more expanded CD8+ clones, particularly in alopecia totalis/universalis, a pattern that suggests antigenic drive. Shared TCR sequences between patients were less evident than in mice, which may be partly attributable to HLA diversity in the patient population. Unlike mouse skin, which is dominated by gammadelta T cells, normal human skin has resident alphabeta T cells that are also sequenced, and this complicates analysis of the scalp TCR repertoire.

Lesional scalp punch biopsies and peripheral blood were obtained from alopecia areata patients. PBMCs were separated by density centrifugation and stained for CD3, CD4 and CD8, after which CD4+ and CD8+ T cells were sorted on a FACSAria. Sample: CD4+ T cells sorted from blood. The receptor was isolated from a human donor with alopecia areata. The sequence joins TRBV14 to TRBJ1-6, with the D gene uncertain. The encoded CDR3 is CASSQAPRSYNSPLHF. The base sequence is TGTGCCAGCAGCCAAGCTCCCCGCTCCTATAATTCACCCCTCCACTTT. Reference TRBV14 and TRBJ1-6 genes cover what lies past the CDR3, so the full variable domain is EAGVTQFPSHSVIEKGQTVTLRCDPISGHDNLYWYRRVMGKEIKFLLHFVKESKQDESGMPNNRFLAERTGGTYSTLKVQPAELEDSGVYFCASSQAPRSYNSPLHFGNGTRLTVT.